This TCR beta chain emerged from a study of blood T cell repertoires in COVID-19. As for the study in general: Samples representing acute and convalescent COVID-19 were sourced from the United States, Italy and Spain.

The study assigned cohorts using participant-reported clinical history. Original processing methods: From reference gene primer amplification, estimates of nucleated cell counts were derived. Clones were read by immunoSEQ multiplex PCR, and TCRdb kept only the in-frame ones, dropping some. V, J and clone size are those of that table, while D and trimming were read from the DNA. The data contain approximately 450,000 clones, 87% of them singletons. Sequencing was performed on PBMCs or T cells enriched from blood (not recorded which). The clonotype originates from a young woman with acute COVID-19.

The CDR3 DNA reads TGTGCCAGCACCCCGGGACAGCCTCGGAAAAATGAAAAACTGTTTTTT. Amino acid sequence: CASTPGQPRKNEKLFF. The chain carries TRBV27 and TRBJ1-4, with 7 bases aligning to TRBD1. Germline lookup yields CDR1 MNHEY and CDR2 SMNVEV (reference sequence). V shed 7 bases and J 5 bases; nucleotides not matched to a gene: 13. The CDR3 extends over 16 amino acids.